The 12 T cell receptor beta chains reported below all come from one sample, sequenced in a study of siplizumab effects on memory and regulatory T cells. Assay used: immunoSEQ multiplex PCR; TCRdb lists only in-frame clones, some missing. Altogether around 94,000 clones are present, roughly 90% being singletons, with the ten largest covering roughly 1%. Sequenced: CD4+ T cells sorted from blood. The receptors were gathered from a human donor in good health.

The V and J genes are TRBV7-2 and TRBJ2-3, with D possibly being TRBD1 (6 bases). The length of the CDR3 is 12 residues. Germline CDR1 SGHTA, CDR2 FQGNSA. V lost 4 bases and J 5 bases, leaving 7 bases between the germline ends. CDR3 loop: CASSSGVDTQYF. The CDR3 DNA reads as TGTGCCAGCAGCTCAGGGGTAGATACGCAGTATTTT.

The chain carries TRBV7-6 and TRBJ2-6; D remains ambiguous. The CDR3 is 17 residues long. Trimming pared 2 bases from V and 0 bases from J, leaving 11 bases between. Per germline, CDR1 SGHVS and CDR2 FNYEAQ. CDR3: CASSLLGLSSGANVLTF. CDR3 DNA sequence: TGTGCCAGCAGCTTATTGGGCCTATCCTCTGGGGCCAACGTCCTGACTTTC.

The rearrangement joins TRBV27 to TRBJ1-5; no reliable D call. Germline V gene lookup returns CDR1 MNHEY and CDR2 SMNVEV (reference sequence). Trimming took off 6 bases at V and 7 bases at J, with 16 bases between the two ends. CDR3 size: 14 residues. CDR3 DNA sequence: TGTGCCAGCAGGAAATCGCAGGAGGAACAGCCCCAGCATTTT. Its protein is CASRKSQEEQPQHF.

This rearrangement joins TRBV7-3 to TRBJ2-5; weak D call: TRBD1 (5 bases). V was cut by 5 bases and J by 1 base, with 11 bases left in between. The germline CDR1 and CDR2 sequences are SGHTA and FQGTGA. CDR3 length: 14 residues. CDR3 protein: CASSPQGAQETQYF. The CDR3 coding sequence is TGTGCCAGCAGCCCACAAGGGGCCCAAGAGACCCAGTACTTC.

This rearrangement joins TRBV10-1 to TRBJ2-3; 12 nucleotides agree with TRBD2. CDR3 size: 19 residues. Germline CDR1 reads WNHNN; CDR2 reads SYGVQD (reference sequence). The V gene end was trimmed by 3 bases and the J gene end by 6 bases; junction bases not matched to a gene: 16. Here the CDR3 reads CASSDLRTSGIRGNDTQYF. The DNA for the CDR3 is TGCGCCAGCAGTGACCTACGGACTAGCGGGATCCGTGGGAATGATACGCAGTATTTT.

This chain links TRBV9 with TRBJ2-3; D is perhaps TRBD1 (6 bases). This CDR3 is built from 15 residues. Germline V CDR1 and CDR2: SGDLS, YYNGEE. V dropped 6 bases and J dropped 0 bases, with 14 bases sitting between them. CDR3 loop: CASTTGPTSTDTQYF. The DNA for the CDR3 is TGTGCCAGCACCACAGGGCCCACTAGCACAGATACGCAGTATTTT.

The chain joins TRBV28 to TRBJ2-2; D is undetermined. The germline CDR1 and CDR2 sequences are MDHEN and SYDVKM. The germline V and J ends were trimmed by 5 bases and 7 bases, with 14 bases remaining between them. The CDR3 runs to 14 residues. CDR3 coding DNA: TGTGCCAGCAGTGGATGGGATTCCGTCGGGGAGCTGTTTTTT. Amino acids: CASSGWDSVGELFF.

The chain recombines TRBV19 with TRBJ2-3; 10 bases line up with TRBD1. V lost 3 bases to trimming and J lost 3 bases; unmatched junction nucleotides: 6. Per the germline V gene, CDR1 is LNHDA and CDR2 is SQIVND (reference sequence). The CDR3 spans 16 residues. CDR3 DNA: TGTGCCAGTAGTATTTTTTGGGGACAGGGGACAGATACGCAGTATTTT. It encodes CASSIFWGQGTDTQYF.

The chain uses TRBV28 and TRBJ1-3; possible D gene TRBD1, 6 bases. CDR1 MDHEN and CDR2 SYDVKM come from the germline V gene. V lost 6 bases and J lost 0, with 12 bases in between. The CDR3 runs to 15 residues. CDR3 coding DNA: TGTGCCAGCAGGCCGGGACAACACTCTGGAAACACCATATATTTT. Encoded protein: CASRPGQHSGNTIYF.

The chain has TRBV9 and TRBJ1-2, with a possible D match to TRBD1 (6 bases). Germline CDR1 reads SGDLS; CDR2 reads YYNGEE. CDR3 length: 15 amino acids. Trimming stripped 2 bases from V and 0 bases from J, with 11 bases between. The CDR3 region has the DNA TGTGCCAGCAGCGTGAAACAGGGCGCTAACTATGGCTACACCTTC. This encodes CASSVKQGANYGYTF.

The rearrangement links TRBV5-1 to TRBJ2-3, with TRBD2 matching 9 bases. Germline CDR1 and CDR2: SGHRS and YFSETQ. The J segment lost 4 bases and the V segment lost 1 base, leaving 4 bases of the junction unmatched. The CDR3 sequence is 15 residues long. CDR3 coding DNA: TGCGCCAGCAGCTTGATGGGACTAGCTTCAGATACGCAGTATTTT. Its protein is CASSLMGLASDTQYF.

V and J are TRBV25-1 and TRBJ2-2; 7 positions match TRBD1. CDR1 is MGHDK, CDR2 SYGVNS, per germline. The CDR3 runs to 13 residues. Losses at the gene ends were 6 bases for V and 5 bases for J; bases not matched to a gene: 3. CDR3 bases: TGTGCCAGCAGGGCAGGGGGAACCGGGGAGCTGTTTTTT. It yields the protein CASRAGGTGELFF.